The sequence of this TCR beta chain was determined in a study of blood T cell repertoires in COVID-19. The wider study: Researchers got acute and convalescent COVID-19 samples from the United States, Italy and Spain.

Original data processing: Amplification with reference gene primers provided the estimates of nucleated cell counts. The data were produced by immunoSEQ multiplex PCR, yet TCRdb's version contains in-frame clones alone and is incomplete. The D gene and trimming were derived from the DNA, and the V and J assignments and clone size from that table. The table shows roughly 99,000 clones, with 80% to 95% occurring only once. Germline V CDR1 and CDR2: LNHNV, YYDKDF (reference sequence). V lost 0 bases to trimming and J lost 2 bases, with 11 bases between them. The CDR3 sequence is 16 residues long. The TCR comes from a young woman with acute or convalescent COVID-19. The sequenced sample was peripheral blood. V and J are TRBV15 and TRBJ1-3; D might be TRBD1 (6 bases). Written as DNA, the CDR3 is TGTGCCACCAGCAGAGAAGGGGGACCGACTGGAAACACCATATATTTT. Amino acids: CATSREGGPTGNTIYF.